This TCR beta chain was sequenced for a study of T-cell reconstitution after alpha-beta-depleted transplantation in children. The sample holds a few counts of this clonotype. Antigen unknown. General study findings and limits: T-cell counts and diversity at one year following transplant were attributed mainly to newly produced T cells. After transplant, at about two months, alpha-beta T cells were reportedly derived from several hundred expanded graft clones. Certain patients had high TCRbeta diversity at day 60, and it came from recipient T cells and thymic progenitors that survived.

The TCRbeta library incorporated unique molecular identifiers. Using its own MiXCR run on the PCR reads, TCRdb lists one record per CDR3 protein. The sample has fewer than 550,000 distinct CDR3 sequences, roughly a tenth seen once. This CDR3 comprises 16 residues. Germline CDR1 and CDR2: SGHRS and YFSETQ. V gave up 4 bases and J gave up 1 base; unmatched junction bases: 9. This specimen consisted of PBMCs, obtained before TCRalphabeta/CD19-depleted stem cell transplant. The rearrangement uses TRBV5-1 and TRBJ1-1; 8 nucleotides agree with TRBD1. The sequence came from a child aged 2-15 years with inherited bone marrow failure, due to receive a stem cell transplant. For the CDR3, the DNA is TGCGCCAGCAGCATTCAACCGACAGGGGCGAACACTGAAGCTTTCTTT. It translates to CASSIQPTGANTEAFF.